The clone carrying this TCR beta chain appeared a single time. No antigen is known for it. The data originate from a study of beta chain features in type 1 diabetes. Overall study findings and caveats: Here, the possible influence of HLA type (on TCRB rearrangement) remained unresolved. More deletions and fewer insertions at VDJ junctions were found in patients with type 1 diabetes. Among patients with Type 1 diabetes, TCRB CDR3s were moderately but significantly shorter in every one of the four CD4+ subsets.

The investigators reverse transcribed all of the isolated RNA, so they sequenced expressed TCRB transcripts. Generated by immunoSEQ multiplex PCR, the TCRdb table keeps only in-frame clones and is missing some. Here the sample spans roughly 230,000 clones, 11% being singletons. The CDR3 length is 14 residues. Germline V gene lookup returns CDR1 SNHLY and CDR2 FYNNEI. The ends lost 6 bases at V and 1 base at J; junction bases unmatched: 4. The sequence was obtained from a man between 25 and 39 years old with type 1 diabetes. The source material was naive CD4+ T cells from blood. This rearrangement joins TRBV2 to TRBJ2-5, with 8 bases lining up with TRBD2. The CDR3: CASSAGTSQETQYF. CDR3 DNA sequence: TGTGCCAGCAGCGCCGGGACTAGCCAAGAGACCCAGTACTTC.